Listed here is a single T cell receptor beta chain. The sample originates from a study of monozygotic twins with cystic fibrosis. CDR1 is SGHTA and CDR2 is FQGNSA in the germline V gene. The ends lost 6 bases at V and 2 bases at J; junction bases unmatched: 5. The CDR3 loop spans 15 amino acids. Some clones are missing from TCRdb's copy, which holds only in-frame ones; the method was immunoSEQ multiplex PCR. The table shows 14,000 to 15,000 clones, with roughly 81% occurring only once. This TCR came from a boy under 18 with cystic fibrosis. Source material: blood. The chain carries TRBV7-2 and TRBJ2-3, with TRBD1 identical over 10 bases. The CDR3 region is CASSGQGGDTDTQYF. The CDR3 region has the DNA TGTGCCAGCAGTGGACAGGGGGGGGACACAGATACGCAGTATTTT. Complete variable domain (other parts from reference TRBV7-2 and TRBJ2-3): GAGVSQSPSNKVTEKGKDVELRCDPISGHTALYWYRQSLGQGLEFLIYFQGNSAPDKSGLPSDRFSAERTGGSVSTLTIQRTQQEDSAVYLCASSGQGGDTDTQYFGPGTRLTVL.